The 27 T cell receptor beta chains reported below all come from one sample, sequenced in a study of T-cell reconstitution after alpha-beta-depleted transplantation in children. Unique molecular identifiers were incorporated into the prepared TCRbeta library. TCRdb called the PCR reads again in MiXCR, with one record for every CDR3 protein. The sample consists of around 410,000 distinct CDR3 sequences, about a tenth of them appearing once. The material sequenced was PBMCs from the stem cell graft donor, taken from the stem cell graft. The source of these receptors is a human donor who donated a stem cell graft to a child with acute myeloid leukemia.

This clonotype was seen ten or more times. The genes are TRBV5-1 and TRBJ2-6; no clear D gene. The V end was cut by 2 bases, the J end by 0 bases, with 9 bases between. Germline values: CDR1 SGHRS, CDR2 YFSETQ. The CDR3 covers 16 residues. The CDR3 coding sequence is TGCGCCAGCAGCTTAGGACCGAGCTCTGGGGCCAACGTCCTGACTTTC. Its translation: CASSLGPSSGANVLTF.

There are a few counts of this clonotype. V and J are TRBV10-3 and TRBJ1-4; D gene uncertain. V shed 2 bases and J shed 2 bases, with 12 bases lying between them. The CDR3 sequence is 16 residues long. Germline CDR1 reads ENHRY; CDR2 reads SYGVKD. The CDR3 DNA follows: TGTGCCATCAGTGAGGGTACAATCGGCACTAATGAAAAACTGTTTTTT. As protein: CAISEGTIGTNEKLFF.

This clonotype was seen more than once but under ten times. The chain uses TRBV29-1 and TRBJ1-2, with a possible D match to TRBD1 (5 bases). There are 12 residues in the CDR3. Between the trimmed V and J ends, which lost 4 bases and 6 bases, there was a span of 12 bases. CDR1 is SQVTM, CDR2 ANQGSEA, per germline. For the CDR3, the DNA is TGCAGCGTTGCCTTCAGGGCTGATGGCTACACCTTC. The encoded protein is CSVAFRADGYTF.

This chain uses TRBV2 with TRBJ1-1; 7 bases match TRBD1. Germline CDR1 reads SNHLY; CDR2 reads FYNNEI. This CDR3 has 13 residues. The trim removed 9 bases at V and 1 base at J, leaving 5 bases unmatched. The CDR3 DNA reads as TGTGCCAGTACAGGGGAGGGGAACACTGAAGCTTTCTTT. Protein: CASTGEGNTEAFF.

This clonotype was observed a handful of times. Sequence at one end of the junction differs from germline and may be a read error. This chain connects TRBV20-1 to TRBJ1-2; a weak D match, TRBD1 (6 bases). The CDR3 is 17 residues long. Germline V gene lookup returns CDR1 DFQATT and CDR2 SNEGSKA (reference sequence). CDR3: CCAPHPTPTGSNYGYTF. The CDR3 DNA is TGCTGTGCCCCCCACCCTACCCCCACAGGGTCAAACTATGGCTACACCTTC.

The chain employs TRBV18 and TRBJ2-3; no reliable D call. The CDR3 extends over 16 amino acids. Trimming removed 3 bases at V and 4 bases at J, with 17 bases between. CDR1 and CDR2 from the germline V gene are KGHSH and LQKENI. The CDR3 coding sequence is TGTGCCAGCTCACCCCTGCTGTCGGGTCTCTCAGATACGCAGTATTTT. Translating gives CASSPLLSGLSDTQYF.

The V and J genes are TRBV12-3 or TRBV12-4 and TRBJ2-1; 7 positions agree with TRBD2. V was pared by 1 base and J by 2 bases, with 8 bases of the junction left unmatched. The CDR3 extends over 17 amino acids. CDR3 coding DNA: TGTGCCAGCAGTTTAGATCCCCGGGACTACGCCTACAATGAGCAGTTCTTC. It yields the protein CASSLDPRDYAYNEQFF.

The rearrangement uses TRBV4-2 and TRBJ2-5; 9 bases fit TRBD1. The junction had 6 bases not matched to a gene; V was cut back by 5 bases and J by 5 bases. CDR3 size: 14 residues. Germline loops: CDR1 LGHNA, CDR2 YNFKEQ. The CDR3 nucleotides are TGTGCCAGCAGCTCCAACAGGGGGCGGGAGACCCAGTACTTC. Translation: CASSSNRGRETQYF.

This CDR3 reads CASSQEWGGGYGYTF. The DNA for the CDR3 is TGTGCCAGCAGCCAAGAATGGGGTGGAGGCTATGGCTACACCTTC. The genes are TRBV4-2 and TRBJ1-2; D not certain. CDR1 is LGHNA and CDR2 is YNFKEQ in the germline V gene. Trimming pared 0 bases from V and 4 bases from J, leaving 12 bases between. This CDR3 spans 15 amino acids.

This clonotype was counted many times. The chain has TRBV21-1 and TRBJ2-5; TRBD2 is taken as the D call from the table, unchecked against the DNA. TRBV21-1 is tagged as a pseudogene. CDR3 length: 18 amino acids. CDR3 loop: CASSNGLAGEVGQETQYF. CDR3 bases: TGTGCCAGCAGCAACGGACTAGCGGGCGAGGTGGGGCAAGAGACCCAGTACTTC.

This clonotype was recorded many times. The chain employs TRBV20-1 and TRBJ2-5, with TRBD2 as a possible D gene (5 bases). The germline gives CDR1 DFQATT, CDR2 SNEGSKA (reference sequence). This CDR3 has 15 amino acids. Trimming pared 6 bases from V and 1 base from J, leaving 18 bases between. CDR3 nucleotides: TGCAGTGCCTCTCTCGGCGGAGGTCGCCAAGAGACCCAGTACTTC. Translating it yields CSASLGGGRQETQYF.

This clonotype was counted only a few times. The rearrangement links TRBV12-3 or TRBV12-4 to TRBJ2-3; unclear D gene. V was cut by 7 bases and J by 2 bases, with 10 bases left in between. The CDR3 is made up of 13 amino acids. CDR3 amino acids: CASTPGYTDTQYF. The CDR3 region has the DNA TGTGCCAGCACCCCAGGATACACAGATACGCAGTATTTT.

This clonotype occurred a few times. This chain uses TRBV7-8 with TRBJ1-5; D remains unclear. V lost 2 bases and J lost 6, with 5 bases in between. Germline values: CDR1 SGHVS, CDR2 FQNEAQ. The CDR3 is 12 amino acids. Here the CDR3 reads CASSLPTQPQHF. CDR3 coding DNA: TGTGCCAGCAGCTTACCAACTCAGCCCCAGCATTTT.

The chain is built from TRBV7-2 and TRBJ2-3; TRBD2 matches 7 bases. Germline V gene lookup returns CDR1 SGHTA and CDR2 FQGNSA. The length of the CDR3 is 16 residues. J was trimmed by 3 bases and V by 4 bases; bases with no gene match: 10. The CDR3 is CASSWGGREWTDTQYF. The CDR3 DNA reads TGTGCCAGCAGCTGGGGCGGGCGGGAGTGGACAGATACGCAGTATTTT. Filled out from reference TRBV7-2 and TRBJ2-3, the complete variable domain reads GAGVSQSPSNKVTEKGKDVELRCDPISGHTALYWYRQSLGQGLEFLIYFQGNSAPDKSGLPSDRFSAERTGGSVSTLTIQRTQQEDSAVYLCASSWGGREWTDTQYFGPGTRLTVL.

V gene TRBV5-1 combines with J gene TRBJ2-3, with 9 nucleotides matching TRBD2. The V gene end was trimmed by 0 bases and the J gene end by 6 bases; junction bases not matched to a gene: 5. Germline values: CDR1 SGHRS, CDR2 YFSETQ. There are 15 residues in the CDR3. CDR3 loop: CASSLEAGGPDTQYF. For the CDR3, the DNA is TGCGCCAGCAGCTTGGAGGCGGGGGGGCCCGATACGCAGTATTTT.

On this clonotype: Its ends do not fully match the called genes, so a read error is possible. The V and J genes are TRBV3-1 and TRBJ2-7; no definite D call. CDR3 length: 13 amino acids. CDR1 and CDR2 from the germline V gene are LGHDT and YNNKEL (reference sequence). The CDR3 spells CASSQGPSNEQYF. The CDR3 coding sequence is TGTGCCAGCAGCCAAGGACCCTCCAACGAGCAGTACTTC.

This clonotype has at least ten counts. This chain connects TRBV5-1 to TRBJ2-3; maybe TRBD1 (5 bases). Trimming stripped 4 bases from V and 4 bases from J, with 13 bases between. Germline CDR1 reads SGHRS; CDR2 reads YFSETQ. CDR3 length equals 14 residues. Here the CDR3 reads CASSLGQVADTQYF. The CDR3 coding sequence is TGCGCCAGCAGCCTGGGGCAGGTCGCAGATACGCAGTATTTT.

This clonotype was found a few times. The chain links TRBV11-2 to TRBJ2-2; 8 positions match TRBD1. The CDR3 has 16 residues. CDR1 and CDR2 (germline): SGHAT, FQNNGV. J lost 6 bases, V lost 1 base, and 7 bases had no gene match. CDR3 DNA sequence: TGTGCCAGCAGCTTAGGCGCACAGGGGGTCGCCGGGGAGCTGTTTTTT. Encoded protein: CASSLGAQGVAGELFF.

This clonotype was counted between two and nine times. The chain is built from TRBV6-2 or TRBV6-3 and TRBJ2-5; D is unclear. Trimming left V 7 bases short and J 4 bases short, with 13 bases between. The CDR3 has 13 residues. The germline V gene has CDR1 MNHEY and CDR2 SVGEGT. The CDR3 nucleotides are TGTGCCAGCAATAAGGACCCCATAGAGACCCAGTACTTC. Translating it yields CASNKDPIETQYF.

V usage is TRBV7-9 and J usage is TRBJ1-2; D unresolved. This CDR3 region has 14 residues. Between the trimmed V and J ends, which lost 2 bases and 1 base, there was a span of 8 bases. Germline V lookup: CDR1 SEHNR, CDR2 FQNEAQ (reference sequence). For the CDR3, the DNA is TGTGCCAGCAGCTTAATGCAGAGTAACTATGGCTACACCTTC. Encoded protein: CASSLMQSNYGYTF.

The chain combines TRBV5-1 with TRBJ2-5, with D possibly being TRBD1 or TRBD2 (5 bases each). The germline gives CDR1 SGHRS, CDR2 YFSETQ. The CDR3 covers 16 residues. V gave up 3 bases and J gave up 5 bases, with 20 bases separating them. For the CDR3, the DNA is TGCGCCAGCAGCTCTCAAGGGGCTCCTCGAGGGGAGACCCAGTACTTC. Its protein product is CASSSQGAPRGETQYF.

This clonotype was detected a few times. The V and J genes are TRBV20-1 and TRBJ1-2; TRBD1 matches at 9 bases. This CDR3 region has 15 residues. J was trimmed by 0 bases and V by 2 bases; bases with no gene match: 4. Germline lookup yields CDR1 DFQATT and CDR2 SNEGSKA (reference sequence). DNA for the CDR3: TGCAGTGCTAGATCCCGGACAGGGGCTAACTATGGCTACACCTTC. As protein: CSARSRTGANYGYTF.

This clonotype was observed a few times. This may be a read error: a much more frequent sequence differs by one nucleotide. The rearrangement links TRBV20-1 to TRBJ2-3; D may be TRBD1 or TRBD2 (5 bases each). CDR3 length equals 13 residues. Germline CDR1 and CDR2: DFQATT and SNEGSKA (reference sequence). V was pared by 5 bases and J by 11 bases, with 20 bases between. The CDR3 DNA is TGCAGTGCTCAGGATGTGCAGGGAGTGGGGCAGTATTTT. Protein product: CSAQDVQGVGQYF.

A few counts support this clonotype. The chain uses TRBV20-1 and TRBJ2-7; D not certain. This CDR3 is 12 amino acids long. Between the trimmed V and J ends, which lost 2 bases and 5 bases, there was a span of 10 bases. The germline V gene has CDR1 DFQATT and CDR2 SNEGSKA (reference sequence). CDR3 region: CSARRDKDEQYV. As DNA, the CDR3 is TGCAGTGCTAGACGAGACAAGGACGAGCAGTACGTC.

The CDR3 spells CASSDGLAGVSYNEQFF. In DNA, the CDR3 is TGTGCCAGCAGCGATGGACTAGCGGGAGTCTCCTACAATGAGCAGTTCTTC. This chain joins TRBV7-9 and TRBJ2-1, with TRBD2 matching over 13 bases. Germline lookup yields CDR1 SEHNR and CDR2 FQNEAQ (reference sequence). Germline trimming cut 5 bases from V and 0 bases from J; bases unmatched to any gene: 4. The CDR3 loop spans 17 amino acids.

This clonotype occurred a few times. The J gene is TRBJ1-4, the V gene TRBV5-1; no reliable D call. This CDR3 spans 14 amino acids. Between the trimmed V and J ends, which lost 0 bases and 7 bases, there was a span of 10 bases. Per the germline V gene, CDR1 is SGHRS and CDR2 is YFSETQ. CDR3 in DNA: TGCGCCAGCAGCTTGGCGGCGGGAGGTGAAAAACTGTTTTTT. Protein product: CASSLAAGGEKLFF.

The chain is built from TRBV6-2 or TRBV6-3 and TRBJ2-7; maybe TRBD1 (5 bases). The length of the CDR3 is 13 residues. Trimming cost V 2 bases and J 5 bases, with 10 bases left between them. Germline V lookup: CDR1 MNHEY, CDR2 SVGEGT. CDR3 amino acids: CASSYIVGDEQYV. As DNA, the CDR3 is TGTGCCAGCAGTTACATAGTAGGGGACGAGCAGTACGTC.